The 10 T cell receptor beta chains listed next were all sequenced from one sample in a study of T-cell memory formation after mild COVID-19. Using its own MiXCR run on the 5' RACE reads, TCRdb lists one record per CDR3 protein. The sample consists of approximately 290,000 distinct CDR3 sequences, about a sixth of them appearing once. Sequenced material: PBMCs or a T cell subset sorted from them (not recorded which). The receptor set was obtained from a man between 18 and 35 years old who had mild COVID-19 (a few samples of this study predate the infection). Cell type and time point are not known.

There are a few counts of this clonotype. The gene calls are TRBV27 and TRBJ1-2, with no clear D. Germline V gene lookup returns CDR1 MNHEY and CDR2 SMNVEV (reference sequence). The CDR3 has 15 amino acids. V shed 4 bases and J shed 8 bases, with 20 bases lying between them. CDR3 sequence: CASSSSPTVREGYTF. CDR3 DNA: TGTGCCAGCAGTTCAAGCCCGACCGTGAGGGAAGGCTACACCTTC.

The J gene is TRBJ1-6, the V gene TRBV29-1; D is unclear. Trimming took off 4 bases at V and 5 bases at J, with 12 bases between the two ends. CDR1 and CDR2 (germline): SQVTM, ANQGSEA. This CDR3 has 14 amino acids. CDR3 DNA sequence: TGCAGCGTTGCTTTTTCAGGAAATAATTCACCCCTCCACTTT. Its translation is CSVAFSGNNSPLHF.

This clonotype was detected a few times. V gene TRBV28 combines with J gene TRBJ1-6, with 8 nucleotides matching TRBD1. Per the germline V gene, CDR1 is MDHEN and CDR2 is SYDVKM. V lost 5 bases and J lost 6; bases outside the gene matches: 9. The CDR3 consists of 16 residues. The CDR3 loop is CASSIPTGGSNSPLHF. CDR3 DNA sequence: TGTGCCAGCAGTATCCCCACAGGGGGAAGTAATTCACCCCTCCACTTT.

This clonotype was observed many times. The chain joins TRBV5-1 to TRBJ2-1; possibly TRBD1 or TRBD2 for D (6 bases each). Per the germline V gene, CDR1 is SGHRS and CDR2 is YFSETQ. This CDR3 comprises 14 residues. V was pared by 2 bases and J by 7 bases, with 13 bases between. The CDR3 DNA sequence: TGCGCCAGCAGCTTCTCACAGGGAGGTAATGAGCAGTTCTTC. It encodes CASSFSQGGNEQFF.

This clonotype was counted ten times or more. The V call is TRBV6-2 or TRBV6-3, the J call TRBJ2-1, with D possibly TRBD1 on 6 matching bases. V was pared by 6 bases and J by 0 bases, with 18 bases between. Germline V gene lookup returns CDR1 MNHEY and CDR2 SVGEGT. This CDR3 has 17 amino acids. This CDR3 reads CASRRDVGHLSYNEQFF. The CDR3 bases are TGTGCCAGCAGGCGAGACGTGGGACACCTCTCCTACAATGAGCAGTTCTTC.

This clonotype was recorded a few times. The J gene is TRBJ2-3, the V gene TRBV3-1; 7 bases are a match to TRBD2. Germline values: CDR1 LGHDT, CDR2 YNNKEL (reference sequence). J was trimmed by 4 bases and V by 0 bases; bases with no gene match: 1. The CDR3 extends over 14 amino acids. CDR3 region: CASSQETSPDTQYF. The CDR3 nucleotides are TGTGCCAGCAGCCAAGAGACTAGCCCAGATACGCAGTATTTT.

This clonotype was seen a handful of times. The chain joins TRBV18 to TRBJ1-2; possibly TRBD1 for D (5 bases). The CDR3 is 12 residues long. Trimming stripped 6 bases from V and 4 bases from J, with 9 bases between. In germline, CDR1 is KGHSH, CDR2 LQKENI. The CDR3 region has the DNA TGTGCCAGCTCCGCAGGGCTCTATGGCTACACCTTC. Residues: CASSAGLYGYTF. Filled out from reference TRBV18 and TRBJ1-2, the complete variable domain reads NAGVMQNPRHLVRRRGQEARLRCSPMKGHSHVYWYRQLPEEGLKFMVYLQKENIIDESGMPKERFSAEFPKEGPSILRIQQVVRGDSAAYFCASSAGLYGYTFGSGTRLTVV.

With regard to this clonotype: At one end, the junction sequence differs from germline, possibly due to a read error. The chain recombines TRBV28 with TRBJ2-1; D may be TRBD1 or TRBD2 (5 bases each). This CDR3 is 16 amino acids long. Germline V gene sequence: CDR1 MDHEN, CDR2 SYDVKM. In DNA, the CDR3 is TGTGCAAGCAGTTTCGGGGACGGGGTCTCCTACAATGAGCAGTTCTTC. It yields the protein CASSFGDGVSYNEQFF.

The chain links TRBV28 to TRBJ2-7; D uncertain. The CDR3 spans 14 residues. CDR1 MDHEN and CDR2 SYDVKM come from the germline V gene. V was cut by 5 bases and J by 0 bases, with 11 bases left in between. The CDR3 DNA sequence: TGTGCCAGCAGTCTCAGGTTCCGCTCCTACGAGCAGTACGTC. Residues: CASSLRFRSYEQYV.

CDR3 protein: CASSPGHPTYEQYF. Here the CDR3 DNA reads TGCGCCAGCAGCCCAGGGCACCCAACCTACGAGCAGTACTTC. The chain is built from TRBV5-1 and TRBJ2-7, with a weak D call TRBD1 (5 bases). The CDR3 contains 14 residues. Germline values: CDR1 SGHRS, CDR2 YFSETQ. The V and J ends lost 4 bases and 2 bases respectively, with 13 bases between them.